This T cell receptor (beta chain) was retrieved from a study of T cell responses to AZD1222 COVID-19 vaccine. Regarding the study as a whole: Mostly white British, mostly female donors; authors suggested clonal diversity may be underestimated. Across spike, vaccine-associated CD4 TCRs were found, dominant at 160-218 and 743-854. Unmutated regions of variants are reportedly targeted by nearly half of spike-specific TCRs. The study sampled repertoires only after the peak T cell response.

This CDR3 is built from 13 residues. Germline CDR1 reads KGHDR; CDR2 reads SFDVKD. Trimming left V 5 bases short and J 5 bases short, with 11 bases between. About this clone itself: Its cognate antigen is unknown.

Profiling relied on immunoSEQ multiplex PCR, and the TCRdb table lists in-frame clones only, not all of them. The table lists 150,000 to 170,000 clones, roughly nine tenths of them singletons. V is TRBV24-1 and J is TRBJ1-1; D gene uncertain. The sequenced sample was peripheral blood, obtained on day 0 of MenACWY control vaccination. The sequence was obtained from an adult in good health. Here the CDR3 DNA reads TGTGCCACCAGTGGGAACGGACGGACTGAAGCTTTCTTT. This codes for CATSGNGRTEAFF.